A selection of T cell receptor beta chains follows, all from one sample in a study of control samples from healthy donors and cancer patients. Only in-frame clones appear in the TCRdb table, and some are missing; sequencing was by immunoSEQ multiplex PCR. The table shows about 160,000 clones, with 70% to 90% occurring only once. The sequenced sample consisted of blood. These receptors were collected from a man aged 30 to 39 in good health. Both conserved end residues are part of each CDR3. The D gene is left open where the match is weak. Size is stated for part of the rows, as once, few or many counts, or as a class when the clone is expanded.

j_call: TRBJ2-1
d_call: TRBD1
v_call: TRBV11-2
clone_size: .
cdr3_nt: TGTGCCAGCAGCTATATAAGGGACAGGGTCAATGAGCAGTTCTTC
cdr3_aa: CASSYIRDRVNEQFF

j_call: TRBJ1-4
d_call: .
v_call: TRBV7-9
clone_size: .
cdr3_nt: TGTGCCAGCAGCCTCGGGAGCACCGGCCATGCAACTAATGAAAAACTGTTTTTT
cdr3_aa: CASSLGSTGHATNEKLFF

j_call: TRBJ1-5
d_call: .
v_call: TRBV6-5
clone_size: .
cdr3_nt: TGTGCCAGCAGTTATTCGCGTCAGGGACAGCCCCAGCATTTT
cdr3_aa: CASSYSRQGQPQHF

j_call: TRBJ1-1
d_call: .
v_call: TRBV28
clone_size: .
cdr3_nt: TGTGCCAGCAGTCCTTCTGAGGGGGGGAACACTGAAGCTTTCTTT
cdr3_aa: CASSPSEGGNTEAFF

j_call: TRBJ1-5
d_call: .
v_call: TRBV9
clone_size: .
cdr3_nt: TGTGCCAGCAGCGAAACAGGGTGGGGCAATCAGCCCCAGCATTTT
cdr3_aa: CASSETGWGNQPQHF

j_call: TRBJ1-6
d_call: .
v_call: TRBV29-1
clone_size: .
cdr3_nt: TGCAGCGCCTGGGGGGGTTCACCCCTCCACTTT
cdr3_aa: CSAWGGSPLHF

j_call: TRBJ2-3
d_call: TRBD2
v_call: TRBV6-4
clone_size: few
cdr3_nt: TGTGCCAGCAGTGATGAGCCAGGGAGGGCAGATACGCAGTATTTT
cdr3_aa: CASSDEPGRADTQYF

j_call: TRBJ1-3
d_call: .
v_call: TRBV19
clone_size: .
cdr3_nt: TGTGCCAGTAGTGAAGGGTCCCGAACTTACACCATATATTTT
cdr3_aa: CASSEGSRTYTIYF

j_call: TRBJ2-1
d_call: .
v_call: TRBV29-1
clone_size: .
cdr3_nt: TGCAGCGTGTTAGCGGACCCCTACAATGAGCAGTTCTTC
cdr3_aa: CSVLADPYNEQFF

j_call: TRBJ1-1
d_call: .
v_call: TRBV3-1/TRBV3-2
clone_size: .
cdr3_nt: TGTGCCAGCAGCCAAGAAAGCCAAGCTTTCTTT
cdr3_aa: CASSQESQAFF

j_call: TRBJ2-3
d_call: TRBD2
v_call: TRBV5-1
clone_size: .
cdr3_nt: TGCGCCAGCAGCTTGTTGACTAGCGGGACGACAGATACGCAGTATTTT
cdr3_aa: CASSLLTSGTTDTQYF

j_call: TRBJ2-5
d_call: TRBD1
v_call: TRBV4-1
clone_size: .
cdr3_nt: TGCGCCAGCAGCCTCGACAGGGGAGAGACCCAGTACTTC
cdr3_aa: CASSLDRGETQYF

j_call: TRBJ2-3
d_call: .
v_call: TRBV9
clone_size: .
cdr3_nt: TGTGCCAGCAGCTCGGAAAGAAGCACAGATACGCAGTATTTT
cdr3_aa: CASSSERSTDTQYF

j_call: TRBJ1-3
d_call: TRBD1
v_call: TRBV3-1/TRBV3-2
clone_size: .
cdr3_nt: TGTGCCAGCAGCCTTGGGACAGGGAAATCTGGAAACACCATATATTTT
cdr3_aa: CASSLGTGKSGNTIYF

j_call: TRBJ1-5
d_call: .
v_call: TRBV19
clone_size: .
cdr3_nt: TGTGCCAGTAGTATTTGGGGCTGGGATCAGCCCCAGCATTTT
cdr3_aa: CASSIWGWDQPQHF

j_call: TRBJ2-1
d_call: .
v_call: TRBV7-3
clone_size: .
cdr3_nt: TGTGCCAGCAGCCCCCTAGCGTTCAGCTCCTACAATGAGCAGTTCTTC
cdr3_aa: CASSPLAFSSYNEQFF

j_call: TRBJ1-4
d_call: TRBD1
v_call: TRBV11-2
clone_size: .
cdr3_nt: TGTGCCAGCAGCTTAGGGGCAGGACAGGTGGAGAGTGAAAAACTGTTTTTT
cdr3_aa: CASSLGAGQVESEKLFF

j_call: TRBJ2-7
d_call: .
v_call: TRBV4-1
clone_size: .
cdr3_nt: TGCGCCAGCAGCCAAGATCGGGGGCGTGGGGGGCGCGGTTACGAGCAGTACTTC
cdr3_aa: CASSQDRGRGGRGYEQYF

j_call: TRBJ1-1
d_call: .
v_call: TRBV4-2
clone_size: few
cdr3_nt: TGTGCCAGCAGCCGAGATAGATCATCGAACACTGAAGCTTTCTTT
cdr3_aa: CASSRDRSSNTEAFF

j_call: TRBJ1-1
d_call: TRBD1
v_call: TRBV11-2
clone_size: .
cdr3_nt: TGTGCCAGCAGCCCTAGACCGCAACAGGGGCCCACTGAAGCTTTCTTT
cdr3_aa: CASSPRPQQGPTEAFF

j_call: TRBJ2-7
d_call: .
v_call: TRBV2
clone_size: few
cdr3_nt: TGTGCCAGCAGGCGTACAGGGTGGGAGCAGTACTTC
cdr3_aa: CASRRTGWEQYF

j_call: TRBJ1-1
d_call: TRBD1
v_call: TRBV6-5
clone_size: .
cdr3_nt: TGTGCCAGCTCGACAGGGGACACTGAAGCTTTCTTT
cdr3_aa: CASSTGDTEAFF

j_call: TRBJ1-1
d_call: .
v_call: TRBV7-9
clone_size: .
cdr3_nt: TGTGCCAGCATCCTACTGCAAGGAGGCACTGAAGCTTTCTTT
cdr3_aa: CASILLQGGTEAFF

j_call: TRBJ1-5
d_call: .
v_call: TRBV2
clone_size: .
cdr3_nt: TGTGCCAGCAGTGAAATGGTATTCCAGCATTTT
cdr3_aa: CASSEMVFQHF

j_call: TRBJ2-3
d_call: .
v_call: TRBV7-8
clone_size: .
cdr3_nt: TGTGCCAGCAGTGAAGGGGGACTCACAGATACGCAGTATTTT
cdr3_aa: CASSEGGLTDTQYF

j_call: TRBJ1-5
d_call: TRBD1
v_call: TRBV5-6
clone_size: .
cdr3_nt: TGTGCCAGCAGCTGGTCTGACAGGGGCAGGAATCAGCCCCAGCATTTT
cdr3_aa: CASSWSDRGRNQPQHF

j_call: TRBJ2-5
d_call: TRBD1
v_call: TRBV28
clone_size: .
cdr3_nt: TGTGCCAGCGGCTCGACAGGGGCCACCGTGGAGACCCAGTACTTC
cdr3_aa: CASGSTGATVETQYF

j_call: TRBJ2-7
d_call: TRBD2
v_call: TRBV5-1
clone_size: .
cdr3_nt: TGCGCCAGCAGCTCGAGCGGGAGCTTATCCTACGAGCAGTACTTC
cdr3_aa: CASSSSGSLSYEQYF

j_call: TRBJ1-1
d_call: TRBD1
v_call: TRBV2
clone_size: .
cdr3_nt: TGTGCCAGCAGCCCCGAGGCAGGGGGGACTGAAGCTTTCTTT
cdr3_aa: CASSPEAGGTEAFF